This T cell receptor (beta chain) emerged from a study of Graves' ophthalmopathy and Graves' hyperthyroidism. Turning to the study itself: Peripheral blood (taken before any treatment) was collected at initial diagnosis.

Hyperthyroidism was considered stable when no ophthalmopathy appeared within 18 months of follow-up. Thyroid ultrasound, orbital computed tomography, TRAb, serum thyroxine and clinical symptoms formed the basis of diagnosis. From fresh peripheral blood, around 11 ml in volume, the PBMCs were obtained. This clonotype has more than one count but fewer than ten. CDR1 is LNHNV and CDR2 is YYDKDF in the germline V gene (reference sequence). This CDR3 comprises 15 residues. The trim removed 4 bases at V and 3 bases at J, leaving 2 bases unmatched. Investigators amplified TCR beta CDR3 regions from RNA transcripts. An opening RT-PCR round employed HTBI primers and preceded a second-round multiplex PCR. Each CDR3 protein gets one entry after TCRdb re-called the multiplex PCR reads with MiXCR. The top ten clones hold roughly 2.3% of a sample with roughly 350,000 distinct CDR3 sequences, 15% to 20% of them seen once.

Sequenced: peripheral blood. This sequence joins TRBV15 and TRBJ2-2, with 10 bases lining up with TRBD1. The clonotype comes from an adult woman with stable Graves' hyperthyroidism. Here the CDR3 DNA reads TGTGCCACCAGCACGACAGGGGGCCACACCGGGGAGCTGTTTTTT. It codes for CATSTTGGHTGELFF.